This TCR beta chain was profiled in a study of cytomegalovirus exposure and HLA in healthy donors (dated by TCRdb to 2016 to 2017). Notes on the research overall: In an earlier analysis of fewer than 750 of the donors, around 300 Gb of sequence data and approximately 120 million unique TCR beta sequences from about 179 million T cells were reported. The T cell repertoires of 700 or so subjects were profiled by immunosequencing and related to cytomegalovirus serostatus. An earlier analysis of 500 to 650 of the donors applied high-throughput TCR beta sequencing to assess whether each TCR beta V gene segment acted as functional or pseudogenic. Donor age, sex, ethnicity and CMV serostatus were collected together with the repertoire data. To study patterns of TCR occurrence, a later analysis re-analyzed previously published TCR beta repertoires from around 700 donors and added high-resolution HLA genotyping. Rather than using new phenotypic data, the later analysis identified candidate immune exposures from TCR beta sequences and from how often those sequences occurred across donors. Of the approximately 400 genotyped donors, less than 90% were placed in the genetic ancestry cluster associated with self-reported Caucasian donors. A handful of DR-DQ haplotypes were handled as single units for association and clustering because linkage in the cohort was strong. Approximately 330 gigabases of sequencing data and approximately 91 million unique TCR sequences made up an early release that covered around 640 HLA-typed donors. To predict cytomegalovirus infection status, the study combined high-throughput TCR immunosequencing, statistical association of individual TCRs with disease status, and machine learning. HLA typing covered class I and class II loci at four-digit resolution. The study aimed to test whether signatures of past pathogen exposure could be identified by cataloging public T cell receptors. The number of donors typed differed by locus, with roughly 629-640 for A, B, C, DRB1 and DQB1, around 560 for DQA1, nearly 610 for DPA1, and approximately 470 for DPB1. Besides the first cohort of 500 to 700 subjects, a separate validation cohort made up of over 100 different subjects was used. Among over 350 genotyped donors of the cohort, an average of roughly 240,000 unique TCR beta nucleotide sequences were sequenced per donor, around 20% of them non-productive. A later genetic analysis took genome-wide SNP genotypes for about 65% of the roughly 670 donors and used that subset as a discovery cohort. All discovery cohort repertoires had been generated on a single sequencing platform.

The library was prepared using the immunoSEQ multiplex PCR assay. A mixture of 60 forward primers for TCR Vbeta segments and 13 reverse primers for TCR Jbeta segments was used in the multiplex PCR. The CDR3 region of rearranged TCR beta genes was amplified from genomic DNA by a multiplex PCR assay. On the Illumina HiSeq System, the amplified TCR beta libraries were sequenced as 87-base-pair reads. For the original study's pipeline: Across the 500 to 750 repertoires, a later analysis counted 60 million to 90 million unique TCR beta chains, roughly 11 million of which were shared by at least two donors. Raw reads were error-corrected and collapsed into unique sequences by a nearest-neighbor algorithm in which closely related sequences were merged to remove PCR and sequencing errors. Alignment of CDR3 sequences to IMGT reference sequences was used to assign V, D and J gene segments. Each retained sequence needed at least a six-nucleotide match to both a V gene segment and a J gene segment. Rearrangements were called productive when the CDR3 lacked stop codons and stayed in frame with V and J; all others were non-productive. Following IMGT convention, CDR3 was defined as the stretch from the second conserved V-encoded cysteine to the conserved J-encoded phenylalanine. In an earlier analysis of around 570 of the donors, sequences lacking an unambiguous match to a single V gene segment were excluded. An earlier analysis of fewer than 650 of the donors classified V segments as functional when productive rearrangements were above 56.7% and as segregating when the standard deviation between donors was above 5%. To diagnose cytomegalovirus status from the catalog of TCR beta chain sequences, a statistical classification framework was built. V and J gene assignment, in a later analysis, came from comparing TCR nucleotide sequences with IMGT/GENE-DB human TR gene sequences. Using the TCRdist pipeline, a later analysis assigned CDR3 sequences along with most-parsimonious VDJ recombination scenarios. In a later analysis, each TCR beta chain was defined by its CDR3 amino acid sequence together with its V-gene family, and reads lacking a unique V-gene family were excluded. To address suspected cross-contamination and a sequencing artifact, a later analysis removed 550 to 750 highly shared, low-generation-probability nucleotide sequences. For each public chain, a later analysis derived a clonal expansion index from normalized ranks of inferred template counts within each repertoire. In a later analysis, generation probabilities were computed with a VDJ recombination model fitted to out-of-frame rearrangements, and the resulting probabilities were checked against IGoR. A later analysis scored TCR-TCR, TCR-HLA and TCR-CMV co-occurrence with hypergeometric tests, applying a repertoire-size bias correction to TCR pairs. In a later analysis, false discovery rates were estimated by permuting HLA or CMV assignments 20 times. A later analysis grouped co-occurring TCRs with DBSCAN, adding TCRdist sequence similarity when clustering within HLA-allele-positive subsets. For co-occurrence clustering, repertoires with fewer than 30,000 or more than 120,000 public chains were excluded, along with roughly 5 repertoires with anomalous nucleotide sharing. The table was pulled from immuneACCESS by TCRdb, which kept in-frame rearrangements only. Such tables lose some clones; where checked, under half of the loss comes from unresolved V genes, and the rest has no known cause. The D gene and trimming were derived from the DNA, and the V and J assignments and clone size from that table. This sample has 200,000 to 250,000 clones in its table, and roughly 83% of those were observed once. The biggest ten clones account for 1.3% to 1.5% of the sample.

This clone was recorded once. What antigen it recognizes has not been identified. Qualities for individual bases were not recorded, and no much larger clone is one base off. Its CDR3 holds 14 amino acids, cysteine through phenylalanine. Only the CDR3 portion is preserved as DNA: 42 bases, with reading frame beginning at the first base. The germline V and J ends show losses of 6 bases and 6 bases respectively, and no gene match explains 1 base of the junction. For CDR1 and CDR2, the germline V gene lists MNHEY and SVGAGI. The cohort consisted of 600 to 750 healthy bone marrow donors. At the time of sampling, all cohort members were nominally healthy, though unrecorded immune exposures were likely present. The donor was CMV seronegative and belonged to the group of 352 seronegative cohort members. Each donor provided a peripheral blood sample, and peripheral blood mononuclear cells were used for TCR beta sequencing. Genomic DNA was extracted from the blood cell samples with the Qiagen DNeasy Blood Extraction Kit.

Results and caveats for the whole study, not just this receptor: In vitro tests confirmed that a few of the cytomegalovirus-associated TCR beta chains recognize cytomegalovirus antigens. This cohort had only TCR beta chains sequenced, and the lack of alpha or paired-chain data limited which features could be detected. A cluster of highly shared sequence variants was judged likely to represent a technical artifact of the sequencing pipeline. The only immune exposure information available for the cohort was CMV serostatus. In an earlier analysis of approximately 590 of the donors, most TCR beta V segments were observed in productive rearrangements about 90% or about 30% of the time, broadly matching IMGT annotations. Assigning TCR associations to individual alleles was difficult when HLA alleles, especially DR and DQ, strongly co-occurred. Because HLA typing was missing for some donors at each locus, association tests included only the typed subset. According to a later analysis, most CMV-associated TCR beta chains appeared to be HLA-restricted, and the HLA associations seemed to be driven largely by CMV exposure. In a later genetic analysis, fewer N-insertions in productive TCRs were reported among donors in an Asian-associated ancestry cluster than the roughly 700-donor mean. It was suggested by the authors that the approach could potentially be generalized to other disease states and immunological phenotypes. Most TCR sequences were seen in very few donors, while some public TCRs were found in many individuals. Roughly uniform sequencing depth across donors was assumed in presence/absence analyses, although this assumption may not hold. Several of the top co-occurrence clusters appeared to be linked to parvovirus B19, influenza, CMV and Epstein-Barr virus, according to a later analysis. Linkage disequilibrium might explain the correlated functional status among segregating V segments, but an unknown experimental factor could not be excluded. In a later analysis, TCR association rates were found to vary across HLA loci, with the most associated TCRs seen for DRB1 alleles and the fewest for HLA-C alleles. Specific HLA alleles were associated with 16,951 TCR beta sequences at a false discovery rate of 0.05 in a later analysis. In a later analysis, HLA-associated TCR beta chains were found to be more clonally expanded and to have lower generation probabilities than equally common non-associated chains. The classifier was reported to diagnose cytomegalovirus status with high specificity and sensitivity in both the original cohort and the validation cohort. Seventeen rarely observed V segments, including chromosome 9 orphons, were excluded from the earlier analysis of a few hundred of the donors because counts were too low. In a later genetic analysis, a missense DCLRE1C variant was associated with V-gene and J-gene trimming of TCR beta chains, and the association was replicated in an independent cohort. A total of about 150 TCR beta chains were listed by the study as associated with cytomegalovirus. A further reported finding was that TCR beta sequences accurately predicted the HLA-A and HLA-B alleles for most subjects in the first cohort. Some IMGT-functional V segments, including TRBV6-2 and TRBV6-3, could not be told apart with the 87-base-pair reads, so those segments were excluded.

The sequence joins TRBV6-5 to TRBJ2-3; 15 bases in the middle match TRBD2. This clonotype originated in a girl between 5 and 17 years old in good health and CMV-seronegative. The sequenced material came from PBMCs. The CDR3 protein is CASSGLAGGDTQYF. The sequence in DNA is TGTGCCAGCAGCGGACTAGCGGGGGGGGATACGCAGTATTTT.